This T cell receptor (beta chain) was recorded in a study of blood T cells in healthy people across ages. Germline CDR1 MNHNS, CDR2 SASEGT. This CDR3 comprises 15 residues. The V end lost 2 bases, the J end lost 2 bases, and 13 bases lay between the germline ends. This clonotype appeared a few times. Primed by a sample-barcoded 5' primer and a J-beta primer mix, a second PCR proceeded for 7 to 11 cycles. TCRdb reprocessed the 5' RACE reads via MiXCR and lists one record per CDR3 protein. The sample consists of roughly 700,000 distinct CDR3 sequences, approximately 25% of them appearing once. This same sample was also part of a study on T cells of mothers and their children.

What was sequenced was blood. This TCR was sampled from a boy between 10 and 17 years old in good health. The V and J genes are TRBV6-1 and TRBJ2-7; D unclear. CDR3 nucleotide sequence: TGTGCCAGCAGTGAATCTAAGGCAGAGACCTACGAGCAGTACTTC. It is translated as CASSESKAETYEQYF.